The 21 T cell receptor beta chains in this list originate from one sample, sequenced in a study of blood T cell repertoires in COVID-19. The method was immunoSEQ multiplex PCR; TCRdb's version includes in-frame clones alone and lacks a portion of them. The table lists roughly 80,000 clones, approximately 87% of them singletons. Sequencing used peripheral blood. All receptors derive from a man older than 75 in a cohort sampled during active COVID-19.

The chain couples TRBV19 to TRBJ1-1; 10 positions agree with TRBD1. Trimming cost V 3 bases and J 4 bases; bases outside gene matches: 5. Germline V gene lookup returns CDR1 LNHDA and CDR2 SQIVND (reference sequence). The CDR3 has 15 residues. DNA for the CDR3: TGTGCCAGTAGTATGGCGGGACAGGGGCGCACTGAAGCTTTCTTT. It codes for CASSMAGQGRTEAFF.

The V call is TRBV2, the J call TRBJ1-6; TRBD1 agrees at 8 bases. There are 15 residues in the CDR3. CDR1 is SNHLY and CDR2 is FYNNEI in the germline V gene. With V trimmed by 7 bases and J by 1 base, 3 bases remained unmatched. As DNA, the CDR3 is TGTGCCAGCACCACAGGGGGTTCCTATAATTCACCCCTCCACTTT. This codes for CASTTGGSYNSPLHF.

V gene TRBV4-2 combines with J gene TRBJ1-6, with 10 bases identical to TRBD1. The V segment lost 4 bases and the J segment 6 bases; nucleotides outside the gene matches: 24. The CDR3 is made up of 22 amino acids. Germline CDR1 reads LGHNA; CDR2 reads YNFKEQ. The CDR3 DNA reads TGTGCCAGCAGCCTACCGGACAGGGGGGCGGGTGAGTATTCGCTCCTTAATTCACCCCTCCACTTT. Residues: CASSLPDRGAGEYSLLNSPLHF.

The rearrangement links TRBV24-1 to TRBJ2-3, with 10 bases that match TRBD2. The CDR3 consists of 16 residues. Per germline, CDR1 KGHDR and CDR2 SFDVKD. V was pared by 3 bases and J by 4 bases, with 6 bases of the junction left unmatched. The CDR3 DNA follows: TGTGCCACCAGTGATCCGGTTAGCGGGGGGCCAGATACGCAGTATTTT. It specifies CATSDPVSGGPDTQYF.

This rearrangement joins TRBV6-4 to TRBJ2-1; possibly TRBD2 for D (7 bases). Germline CDR1 reads MRHNA; CDR2 reads SNTAGT. With 8 bases removed from V and 3 bases from J, the gap between germline ends came to 14 bases. This CDR3 is built from 14 residues. The DNA for the CDR3 is TGTGCCAGCGCTCGGGGGGCCGACTACAATGAGCAGTTCTTC. Translation gives CASARGADYNEQFF.

The chain combines TRBV7-2 with TRBJ1-5; D is perhaps TRBD1 (5 bases). V was cut by 7 bases and J by 0 bases, with 13 bases left in between. This CDR3 is 15 amino acids long. The V gene's germline CDR1 is SGHTA and CDR2 FQGNSA. This CDR3 reads CASNPGQHSNQPQHF. The CDR3 DNA reads as TGTGCCAGCAACCCAGGACAACATAGCAATCAGCCCCAGCATTTT.

V and J are TRBV6-5 and TRBJ2-1; 11 bases map to TRBD2. The CDR3 runs to 16 residues. After removal of 6 bases from V and 9 bases from J, the junction contained 13 bases not matched to a gene. Germline V gene lookup returns CDR1 MNHEY and CDR2 SVGAGI. CDR3 residues: CASRYRYSGGAGEQFF. Here the CDR3 DNA reads TGTGCCAGCAGATACCGTTATAGCGGGGGGGCAGGTGAGCAGTTCTTC.

As concerns this clone: One end of the junction fails to match germline, which may point to a read error. V is TRBV5-4 and J is TRBJ1-6; D ambiguous. Germline CDR1 is SGHNT and CDR2 is YYREEE (reference sequence). The CDR3 runs 15 residues. The CDR3 region has the DNA TGTGCCAGCAGCCCTGCGGTTTCCTTTAATTCACCCCTCCACTTT. It translates to CASSPAVSFNSPLHF.

A single count supports this clone. The rearrangement uses TRBV24-1 and TRBJ2-3; perhaps TRBD2 as D (6 bases). CDR3 length: 14 residues. The V gene's germline CDR1 is KGHDR and CDR2 SFDVKD. The germline V and J ends were trimmed by 4 bases and 4 bases, with 11 bases remaining between them. In nucleotides, the CDR3 is TGTGCCACCAGTGAACGTTGGGGGGCAGATACGCAGTATTTT. Translation gives CATSERWGADTQYF.

The chain combines TRBV6-5 with TRBJ1-1; 9 bases align to TRBD1. J lost 2 bases, V lost 0 bases, and 4 bases had no gene match. CDR1 MNHEY and CDR2 SVGAGI come from the germline V gene. The CDR3 contains 16 residues. This CDR3 reads CASSYSRDRVNTEAFF. The CDR3 bases are TGTGCCAGCAGTTACTCCCGGGACAGGGTTAACACTGAAGCTTTCTTT.

The chain combines TRBV15 with TRBJ2-3; 7 bases match TRBD2. V lost 0 bases and J lost 1; bases outside the gene matches: 1. The CDR3 runs to 15 residues. In germline, CDR1 is LNHNV, CDR2 YYDKDF (reference sequence). The CDR3 DNA sequence: TGTGCCACCAGCAGAGATCTAGCGGGCACAGATACGCAGTATTTT. Translated, it gives CATSRDLAGTDTQYF.

This chain joins TRBV6-5 and TRBJ1-6, with D unclear. The germline V gene has CDR1 MNHEY and CDR2 SVGAGI. Between the trimmed V and J ends, which lost 6 bases and 5 bases, there was a span of 14 bases. The CDR3 loop spans 15 amino acids. The CDR3 DNA is TGTGCCAGCAGAGGCGGGGATGGCAATAATTCACCCCTCCACTTT. Amino acid sequence: CASRGGDGNNSPLHF.

The V and J genes are TRBV23-1 and TRBJ2-7, with a tentative D call TRBD1 (6 bases). TRBV23-1 is an ORF; its function is uncertain. V was clipped by 6 bases and J by 4 bases, with 16 bases between them. The CDR3 is 14 residues long. DNA of the CDR3: TGCGCCAGCAGCCGGCCAGGGGAATCTTACGAGCAGTACTTC. The encoded protein is CASSRPGESYEQYF.

The chain links TRBV20-1 to TRBJ2-1, with 7 bases fitting TRBD2. Germline lookup yields CDR1 DFQATT and CDR2 SNEGSKA (reference sequence). There are 15 residues in the CDR3. V trimming: 3 bases; J trimming: 0 bases; junction bases outside the gene matches: 5. The CDR3 coding sequence is TGCAGTGCTAGTCCCCCTAGCGGCTCCTACAATGAGCAGTTCTTC. This sequence encodes CSASPPSGSYNEQFF.

The chain carries TRBV10-1 and TRBJ2-3; TRBD2 might be the D (5 bases). The V end was cut by 4 bases, the J end by 0 bases, with 11 bases between. This CDR3 has 15 amino acids. Per the germline V gene, CDR1 is WNHNN and CDR2 is SYGVQD (reference sequence). The CDR3 reads CASSGGLGSTDTQYF. The CDR3, as DNA: TGCGCCAGCAGTGGAGGGTTGGGTAGCACAGATACGCAGTATTTT.

The V and J genes are TRBV20-1 and TRBJ1-1, with TRBD1 as a possible D gene (5 bases). CDR3 length: 11 amino acids. Germline loops: CDR1 DFQATT, CDR2 SNEGSKA (reference sequence). Trimming cost V 5 bases and J 4 bases, with 8 bases left between them. The CDR3 here is CSAGGGTEAFF. CDR3 bases: TGCAGTGCTGGGGGAGGCACTGAAGCTTTCTTT.

This clone showed up just once. The chain carries TRBV7-2 and TRBJ2-5, with TRBD2 identical over 13 bases. Germline V gene sequence: CDR1 SGHTA, CDR2 FQGNSA. The CDR3 extends over 18 amino acids. Trimming removed 0 bases from V and 5 bases from J; junction bases left unmatched: 9. Written as DNA, the CDR3 is TGTGCCAGCAGCTTAGCTCTGGGACTAGCGGGGACCCCGGAGACCCAGTACTTC. Its protein is CASSLALGLAGTPETQYF.

The chain links TRBV5-6 to TRBJ1-3; no clear D gene. Germline assignment: CDR1 SGHDT and CDR2 YYEEEE. This CDR3 region has 17 residues. V dropped 3 bases and J dropped 3 bases, with 19 bases sitting between them. CDR3 amino acids: CASSWYIDSSYGNTIYF. The CDR3 region has the DNA TGTGCCAGCAGCTGGTACATCGACTCTAGCTATGGAAACACCATATATTTT.

This clone was detected a few times. The V call is TRBV21-1, the J call TRBJ2-1; TRBD2, as called in the table, went unchecked against the DNA. TRBV21-1 is reported as a pseudogene. This CDR3 has 11 residues. The CDR3 DNA follows: TGTGCCAGCAGCAAAGCGACCTGGAGATTCTTC. Translated, it gives CASSKATWRFF.

V gene TRBV7-2 combines with J gene TRBJ1-6, with D hard to call. Germline V gene lookup returns CDR1 SGHTA and CDR2 FQGNSA. The V gene lost 5 bases and the J gene lost 7 bases, with 12 bases spanning the gap. This CDR3 contains 14 residues. DNA of the CDR3: TGTGCCAGCAGCCAAGGCGCGGGGAATTCACCCCTCCACTTT. This translates into CASSQGAGNSPLHF. Using reference TRBV7-2 and TRBJ1-6 for the parts outside the CDR3, the full variable domain is GAGVSQSPSNKVTEKGKDVELRCDPISGHTALYWYRQSLGQGLEFLIYFQGNSAPDKSGLPSDRFSAERTGGSVSTLTIQRTQQEDSAVYLCASSQGAGNSPLHFGNGTRLTVT.

The gene calls are TRBV27 and TRBJ2-1; D possibly corresponds to TRBD2 (5 bases). The CDR3 contains 14 residues. The germline gives CDR1 MNHEY, CDR2 SMNVEV (reference sequence). V was cut by 3 bases and J by 3 bases, with 9 bases left in between. The CDR3 region has the DNA TGTGCCAGCAGTTTGCAACTAGGCTACAATGAGCAGTTCTTC. It yields the protein CASSLQLGYNEQFF.